This T cell receptor beta chain was sequenced in a study of blood T cell repertoires in COVID-19. Study-level information: COVID-19 samples from acute and convalescent phases originated in the United States, Italy and Spain.

Germline V CDR1 and CDR2: MNHEY, SMNVEV (reference sequence). The CDR3 runs 14 residues. The V gene end was trimmed by 3 bases and the J gene end by 4 bases; junction bases not matched to a gene: 3. This table comes from immunoSEQ multiplex PCR, and its TCRdb copy is limited to in-frame clones, with some not included. The sample gives around 300,000 clones, roughly 89% of which show up once; 1.7% is in the top ten. The chain combines TRBV27 with TRBJ1-1; the match to TRBD1 covers 9 bases. The clonotype was recovered from a woman younger than 30 with acute COVID-19. The sample consisted of PBMCs or T cells enriched from blood (not recorded which). The CDR3 region has the DNA TGTGCCAGCAGTTTGACAGGGGGTAGCACTGAAGCTTTCTTT. It specifies CASSLTGGSTEAFF.